This T cell receptor (beta chain) is drawn from a study of human T cells and chemical hapten exposure. MiXCR, applied by TCRdb to the RACE reads, yields one record per CDR3 protein. The sample shows roughly 130,000 distinct CDR3 sequences, about 11% of them seen only once. Time point: patch test 3, about 24 weeks after DPC sensitization. Noted treatment: therapeutic diphenylcyclopropenone sensitization with weekly scalp DPC. Germline values: CDR1 DFQATT, CDR2 SNEGSKA (reference sequence). Unmatched junction bases numbered 14, after V lost 7 bases and J lost 2 bases. The CDR3 extends over 16 amino acids. Turning to this clonotype: Its specificity is not known.

Regarding the study as a whole: Once DPC sensitization occurred, TCRs above 1 in 1000 frequency showed no change.

The TCR originated in a woman between 45 and 65 years old with alopecia areata. Some clones in this sample may be carry-over from other donors' samples. The specimen was whole blood, collected in connection with sensitization to the hapten diphenylcyclopropenone (DPC). The chain is built from TRBV20-1 and TRBJ2-5, with 9 bases fitting TRBD2. The CDR3 region has the DNA TGCAGTGTTCAGAGACGGCTAGCGGGGAGTCAAGAGACCCAGTACTTC. Protein product: CSVQRRLAGSQETQYF.